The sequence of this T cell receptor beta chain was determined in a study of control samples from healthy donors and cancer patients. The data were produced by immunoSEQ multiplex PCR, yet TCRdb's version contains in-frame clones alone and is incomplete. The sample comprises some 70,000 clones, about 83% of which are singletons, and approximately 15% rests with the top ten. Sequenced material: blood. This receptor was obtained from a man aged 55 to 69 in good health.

The CDR3 reads CAISEGGFTEAFF. The CDR3 DNA is TGTGCCATCAGTGAGGGTGGGTTCACTGAAGCTTTCTTT. This sequence joins TRBV10-3 and TRBJ1-1; no definite D call. The CDR3 contains 13 residues. Germline V CDR1 and CDR2: ENHRY, SYGVKD. With 2 bases removed from V and 4 bases from J, the gap between germline ends came to 8 bases.